A selection of T cell receptor beta chains follows, all from one sample in a study of T cell changes during pregnancy in multiple sclerosis. Sequenced by immunoSEQ multiplex PCR; TCRdb stores in-frame clones only, minus some. The data hold 75,000 to 95,000 clones, with under 95% observed a single time. The sequences come from peripheral blood, collected in the first trimester of pregnancy. The receptors originated from a female donor in good health, enrolled as a control in a pregnancy study. Each CDR3 is given with its conserved first and last residue. A D gene is named only where the DNA matches it firmly. Expanded clones are given a class, and other clones once, few, many or no size at all.

DNA: TGTGCCAGCAGTTTCCAGCGGGGGCCGAAAGAGACCCAGTACTTC
CDR3: CASSFQRGPKETQYF
D: TRBD2
J: TRBJ2-5
V: TRBV6-5
size: .

DNA: TGTGCCTGGAGTGTACGTCAGGGGGTATTGGATGAGCAGTTCTTC
CDR3: CAWSVRQGVLDEQFF
D: TRBD1
J: TRBJ2-1
V: TRBV30
size: once

DNA: TGTGCCAGCAGTTCCCCGGGACAGGGTGGCGGAAACATTCAGTACTTC
CDR3: CASSSPGQGGGNIQYF
D: TRBD1
J: TRBJ2-4
V: TRBV27
size: .

DNA: TGTGCCAGCAGTGAAAGGGGGACTAGCTATGGCTACACCTTC
CDR3: CASSERGTSYGYTF
D: .
J: TRBJ1-2
V: TRBV2
size: .

DNA: TGTGCCAGCAGCTTAGATCGGGTACCTGGGGCCAACGTCCTGACTTTC
CDR3: CASSLDRVPGANVLTF
D: .
J: TRBJ2-6
V: TRBV11-2
size: .

DNA: TGTGCCATCAGTGGGGGCAGTAACGGTGGCTACACCTTC
CDR3: CAISGGSNGGYTF
D: .
J: TRBJ1-2
V: TRBV10-3
size: .

DNA: TGTGCCAGCAGTCTAATCTCTGGGGCCAACGTCCTGACTTTC
CDR3: CASSLISGANVLTF
D: .
J: TRBJ2-6
V: TRBV27
size: .

DNA: TGCGCCAGCAGCCCAGGGGGGCGGGGGGCCAAGGGCACCGGGGAGCTGTTTTTT
CDR3: CASSPGGRGAKGTGELFF
D: .
J: TRBJ2-2
V: TRBV4-1
size: .

DNA: TGTGCCAGCAGGCCCGGGTCGCGGAATCAGCCCCAGCATTTT
CDR3: CASRPGSRNQPQHF
D: .
J: TRBJ1-5
V: TRBV28
size: .

DNA: TGTGCCAGTAGTATAGTTGCGGGAGACAATCAGCCCCAGCATTTT
CDR3: CASSIVAGDNQPQHF
D: .
J: TRBJ1-5
V: TRBV19
size: few

DNA: TGCAGCGTTAGGGGGGGTGAGCAGTTCTTC
CDR3: CSVRGGEQFF
D: .
J: TRBJ2-1
V: TRBV29-1
size: .

DNA: TGTGCCAGCTTCGGGGTCAGTTCGGGGGACACTGAAGCTTTCTTT
CDR3: CASFGVSSGDTEAFF
D: .
J: TRBJ1-1
V: TRBV27
size: .

DNA: TGTGCCTCGGTCGTTGGTACTGAAGCTTTCTTT
CDR3: CASVVGTEAFF
D: .
J: TRBJ1-1
V: TRBV5-5
size: .

DNA: TGTGCCAGCAGCCCCTCCGGTAGGGCCAACGTCCTGACTTTC
CDR3: CASSPSGRANVLTF
D: .
J: TRBJ2-6
V: TRBV7-9
size: .

DNA: TGTGCCAGCAGCTCCAACAGGGGGCGGGAGACCCAGTACTTC
CDR3: CASSSNRGRETQYF
D: TRBD1
J: TRBJ2-5
V: TRBV7-9
size: .

DNA: TGCGCCAGCAGCCAAGATCCTTACGGGGGTGGCACAGATACGCAGTATTTT
CDR3: CASSQDPYGGGTDTQYF
D: .
J: TRBJ2-3
V: TRBV4-3
size: .

DNA: TGTGCCAGCAGCTTCGGGAGCTCCTACGAGCAGTACTTC
CDR3: CASSFGSSYEQYF
D: .
J: TRBJ2-7
V: TRBV11-3
size: .

DNA: TGTGCCTGGAGTGCCCGCCGGGGGGGGCGATCCTATAATTCACCCCTCCACTTT
CDR3: CAWSARRGGRSYNSPLHF
D: .
J: TRBJ1-6
V: TRBV30
size: .

DNA: TGTGCCAGCAGCTTAGAGGGCGCGGGGGGACCAGATACGCAGTATTTT
CDR3: CASSLEGAGGPDTQYF
D: TRBD2
J: TRBJ2-3
V: TRBV11-3
size: .

DNA: TGTGCCAGCAGCCCCGACAGTAACTATGGCTACACCTTC
CDR3: CASSPDSNYGYTF
D: .
J: TRBJ1-2
V: TRBV5-6
size: .

DNA: TGCGCCAGCAGCCAAACCCCGGGACAGGGGGCAGCCTACGAGCAGTACTTC
CDR3: CASSQTPGQGAAYEQYF
D: TRBD1
J: TRBJ2-7
V: TRBV4-1
size: .

DNA: TGTGCCAGCAGTCAATACAGGGGTAGTAATTCACCCCTCCACTTT
CDR3: CASSQYRGSNSPLHF
D: TRBD1
J: TRBJ1-6
V: TRBV28
size: .

DNA: TGCGCCAGCAGCCAAGTTCAGTCGAACACTGAAGCTTTCTTT
CDR3: CASSQVQSNTEAFF
D: .
J: TRBJ1-1
V: TRBV4-1
size: few

DNA: TGTGCCAGCAGCTTAGAACTCACAGGGCGAAGCATGAACACTGAAGCTTTCTTT
CDR3: CASSLELTGRSMNTEAFF
D: .
J: TRBJ1-1
V: TRBV5-6
size: .

DNA: TGTGCCAGCAGTTACCAGAGTCCGCCGGGGGAGACCCAGTACTTC
CDR3: CASSYQSPPGETQYF
D: .
J: TRBJ2-5
V: TRBV6-5
size: .

DNA: TGTGCCAGCAGCCAAGACCGGCTCCCAAGGGGGGAGCAGTTCTTC
CDR3: CASSQDRLPRGEQFF
D: .
J: TRBJ2-1
V: TRBV5-4
size: .

DNA: TGTGCCAGCAGCTTGTTAGCGGGGGGCCCCACAGATACGCAGTATTTT
CDR3: CASSLLAGGPTDTQYF
D: TRBD2
J: TRBJ2-3
V: TRBV11-1
size: .

DNA: TGTGCCAGCTCAGGGGCAGGGGCGACCTACGAGCAGTACTTC
CDR3: CASSGAGATYEQYF
D: .
J: TRBJ2-7
V: TRBV18
size: .

DNA: TGTGCCACCAGCAGGGTGGGTGGTGGGAGTGGAAGTCAGCCCCAGCATTTT
CDR3: CATSRVGGGSGSQPQHF
D: .
J: TRBJ1-5
V: TRBV15
size: .

DNA: TGTGCCAGCATGGGGAGGGCTCCCTCCTACGAGCAGTACTTC
CDR3: CASMGRAPSYEQYF
D: TRBD2
J: TRBJ2-7
V: TRBV27
size: .

DNA: TGTGCCAGCAGTTCCGGGACAGCTGAAGCTTTCTTT
CDR3: CASSSGTAEAFF
D: TRBD1
J: TRBJ1-1
V: TRBV27
size: .

DNA: TGCGCCAGCAGCGGCGGGTTCGCGAGCACAGATACGCAGTATTTT
CDR3: CASSGGFASTDTQYF
D: .
J: TRBJ2-3
V: TRBV5-1
size: .

DNA: TGTGCCAGCAGCTTGGTTGGCGGGGGCCCCCAAGAGACCCAGTACTTC
CDR3: CASSLVGGGPQETQYF
D: .
J: TRBJ2-5
V: TRBV5-6
size: .

DNA: TGTGCCAGCAGCTTGGCCCCTAGCGGGGGTTACACAGATACGCAGTATTTT
CDR3: CASSLAPSGGYTDTQYF
D: TRBD2
J: TRBJ2-3
V: TRBV5-5
size: .

DNA: TGTGCCAGCAGACAGGACATACCTTACGAGCAGTACTTC
CDR3: CASRQDIPYEQYF
D: .
J: TRBJ2-7
V: TRBV28
size: .